The T cell receptor (beta chain) under discussion was sequenced for a study of blood T cell repertoires in COVID-19. This clone was counted a few times. The germline V gene encodes CDR1 SGHVS and CDR2 FQNEAQ. This CDR3 is built from 13 residues. The germline V and J ends were trimmed by 0 bases and 11 bases, with 13 bases remaining between them. Authors' analysis steps: Amplification with reference gene primers provided the estimates of nucleated cell counts. Using immunoSEQ multiplex PCR, the repertoire was profiled, and TCRdb retains in-frame clones only, with some absent. V, J and clone size are taken as reported in that table, and D and trimming were inferred from the DNA itself. The profile shows 200,000 to 250,000 clones, 85% to 90% of them singletons. Participants came from fewer than 25 US areas, aged roughly 18 to 89 years. Two negative PCRs, clearance, or symptom resolution were required of recovered Cohort 3 donors.

This TCR derives from a young man who had recovered from COVID-19. The rearrangement joins TRBV7-8 to TRBJ1-1, with D uncertain. The material sequenced was PBMCs or T cells enriched from blood (not recorded which). The CDR3 loop is CASSLARGLGAFF. For the CDR3, the DNA is TGTGCCAGCAGCTTAGCGCGGGGTTTGGGGGCTTTCTTT.